This T cell receptor beta chain was sequenced in a study of T-cell memory formation after mild COVID-19. General study points: There was a balanced CD4/CD8 profile in clones contracting day 15 to 85, and later expanders leaned CD4+.

This CDR3 spans 15 amino acids. Trimming at V came to 5 bases and at J to 9 bases, leaving 7 bases not matched to a gene. Of note for this clonotype: The antigen remains undetermined.

MiXCR, applied by TCRdb to the 5' RACE reads, yields one record per CDR3 protein. The table shows 400,000 to 550,000 distinct CDR3 sequences, with roughly 25% occurring only once. The receptor was derived from an adult woman who had mild COVID-19 (a few samples of this study predate the infection). Cell type and time point are not known. Source material: PBMCs or a T cell subset sorted from them (not recorded which). This sequence joins TRBV12-3 or TRBV12-4 and TRBJ2-1; TRBD2 agrees at 13 bases. The CDR3 here is CASSLGLAGVSEQFF. The CDR3 DNA reads as TGTGCCAGCAGTCTCGGACTAGCGGGAGTATCTGAGCAGTTCTTC.